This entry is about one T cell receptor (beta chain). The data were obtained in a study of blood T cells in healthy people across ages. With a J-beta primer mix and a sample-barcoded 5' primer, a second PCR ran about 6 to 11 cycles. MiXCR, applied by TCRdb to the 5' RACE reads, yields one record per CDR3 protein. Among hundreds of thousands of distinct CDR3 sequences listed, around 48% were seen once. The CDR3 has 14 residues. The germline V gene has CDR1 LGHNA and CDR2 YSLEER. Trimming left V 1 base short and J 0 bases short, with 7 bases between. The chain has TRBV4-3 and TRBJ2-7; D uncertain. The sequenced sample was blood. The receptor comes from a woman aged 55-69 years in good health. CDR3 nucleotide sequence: TGCGCCAGCAGCCAAGCCCCGTACTCCTACGAGCAGTACTTC. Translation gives CASSQAPYSYEQYF.